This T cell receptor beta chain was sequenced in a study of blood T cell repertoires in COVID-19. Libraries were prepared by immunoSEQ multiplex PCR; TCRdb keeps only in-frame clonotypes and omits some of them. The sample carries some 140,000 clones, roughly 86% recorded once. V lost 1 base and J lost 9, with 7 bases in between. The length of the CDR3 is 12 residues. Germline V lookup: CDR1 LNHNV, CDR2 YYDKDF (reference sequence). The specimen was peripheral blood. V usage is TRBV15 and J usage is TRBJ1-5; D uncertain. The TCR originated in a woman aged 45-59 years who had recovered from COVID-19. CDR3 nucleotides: TGTGCCACCAGCAGAGCAGGCCCGCCCCAGCATTTT. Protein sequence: CATSRAGPPQHF.